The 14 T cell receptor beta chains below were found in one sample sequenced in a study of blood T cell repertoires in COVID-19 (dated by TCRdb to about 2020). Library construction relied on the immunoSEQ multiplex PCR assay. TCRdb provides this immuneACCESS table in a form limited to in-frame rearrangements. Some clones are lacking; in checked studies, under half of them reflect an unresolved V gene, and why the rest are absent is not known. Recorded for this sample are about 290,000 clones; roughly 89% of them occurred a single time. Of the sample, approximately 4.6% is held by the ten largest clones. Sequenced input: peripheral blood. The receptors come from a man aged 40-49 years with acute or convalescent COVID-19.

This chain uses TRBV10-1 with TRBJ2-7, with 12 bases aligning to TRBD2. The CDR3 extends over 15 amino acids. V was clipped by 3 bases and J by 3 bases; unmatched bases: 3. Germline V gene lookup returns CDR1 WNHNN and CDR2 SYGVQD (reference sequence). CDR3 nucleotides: TGCGCCAGCAGTGATACTAGCGGGGGGATCTACGAGCAGTACTTC. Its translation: CASSDTSGGIYEQYF.

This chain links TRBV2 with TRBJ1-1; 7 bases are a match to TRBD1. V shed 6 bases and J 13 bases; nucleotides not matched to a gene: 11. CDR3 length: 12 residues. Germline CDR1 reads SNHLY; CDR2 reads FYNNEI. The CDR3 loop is CASSLGQTKVFF. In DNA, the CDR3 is TGTGCCAGCAGCTTGGGACAGACTAAAGTTTTCTTT. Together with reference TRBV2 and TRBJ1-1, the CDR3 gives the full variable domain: EPEVTQTPSHQVTQMGQEVILRCVPISNHLYFYWYRQILGQKVEFLVSFYNNEISEKSEIFDDQFSVERPDGSNFTLKIRSTKLEDSAMYFCASSLGQTKVFFGQGTRLTVV.

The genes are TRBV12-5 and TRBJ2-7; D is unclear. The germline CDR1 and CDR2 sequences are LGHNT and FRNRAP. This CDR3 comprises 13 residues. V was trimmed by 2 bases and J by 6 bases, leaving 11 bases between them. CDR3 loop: CASGLMELGEQYF. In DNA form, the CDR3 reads TGTGCTAGTGGTTTGATGGAGCTCGGCGAGCAGTACTTC.

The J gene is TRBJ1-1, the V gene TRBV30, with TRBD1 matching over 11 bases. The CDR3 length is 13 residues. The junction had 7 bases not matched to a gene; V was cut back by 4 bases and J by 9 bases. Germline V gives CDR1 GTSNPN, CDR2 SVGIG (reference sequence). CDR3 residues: CAWTSDRGHKAFF. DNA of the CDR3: TGTGCCTGGACCTCGGACAGGGGGCATAAAGCTTTCTTT.

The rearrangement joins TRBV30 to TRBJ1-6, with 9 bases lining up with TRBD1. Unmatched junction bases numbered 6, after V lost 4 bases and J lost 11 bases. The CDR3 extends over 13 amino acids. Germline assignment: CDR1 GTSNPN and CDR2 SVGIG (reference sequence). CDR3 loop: CAWNLDRGAPLHF. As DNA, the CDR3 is TGTGCCTGGAACTTGGACAGGGGCGCACCCCTCCACTTT.

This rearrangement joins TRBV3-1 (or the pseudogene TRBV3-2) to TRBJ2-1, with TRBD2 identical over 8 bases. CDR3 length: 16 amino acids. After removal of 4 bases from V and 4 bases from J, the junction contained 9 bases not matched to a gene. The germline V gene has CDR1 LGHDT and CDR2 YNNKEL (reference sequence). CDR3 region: CASSPRLAQTYNEQFF. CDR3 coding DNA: TGTGCCAGCAGCCCTCGACTAGCGCAAACTTACAATGAGCAGTTCTTC.

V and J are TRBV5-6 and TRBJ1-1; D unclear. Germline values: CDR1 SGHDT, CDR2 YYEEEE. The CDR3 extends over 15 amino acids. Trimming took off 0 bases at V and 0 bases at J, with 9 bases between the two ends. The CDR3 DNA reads TGTGCCAGCAGCTTGGCAGCGGGTATGAACACTGAAGCTTTCTTT. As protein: CASSLAAGMNTEAFF.

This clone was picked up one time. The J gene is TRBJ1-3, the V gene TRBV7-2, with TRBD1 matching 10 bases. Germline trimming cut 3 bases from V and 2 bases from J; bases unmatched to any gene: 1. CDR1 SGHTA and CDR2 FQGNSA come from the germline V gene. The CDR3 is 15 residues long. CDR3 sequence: CASSLTGGAGNTIYF. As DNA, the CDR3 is TGTGCCAGCAGCTTGACAGGGGGCGCTGGAAACACCATATATTTT.

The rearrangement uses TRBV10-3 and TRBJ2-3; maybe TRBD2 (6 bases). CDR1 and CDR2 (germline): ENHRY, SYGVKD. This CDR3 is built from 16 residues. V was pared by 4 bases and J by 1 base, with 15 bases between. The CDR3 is CAISVIGGQRTDTQYF. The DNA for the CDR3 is TGTGCCATCAGTGTAATAGGAGGGCAGCGCACAGATACGCAGTATTTT.

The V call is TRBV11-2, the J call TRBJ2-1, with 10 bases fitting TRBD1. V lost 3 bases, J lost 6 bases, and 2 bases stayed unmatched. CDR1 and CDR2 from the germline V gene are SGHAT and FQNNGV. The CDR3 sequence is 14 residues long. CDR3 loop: CASSFGQGGNEQFF. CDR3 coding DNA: TGTGCCAGCAGCTTCGGACAGGGGGGCAATGAGCAGTTCTTC. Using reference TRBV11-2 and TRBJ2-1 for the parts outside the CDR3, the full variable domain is EAGVAQSPRYKIIEKRQSVAFWCNPISGHATLYWYQQILGQGPKLLIQFQNNGVVDDSQLPKDRFSAERLKGVDSTLKIQPAKLEDSAVYLCASSFGQGGNEQFFGPGTRLTVL.

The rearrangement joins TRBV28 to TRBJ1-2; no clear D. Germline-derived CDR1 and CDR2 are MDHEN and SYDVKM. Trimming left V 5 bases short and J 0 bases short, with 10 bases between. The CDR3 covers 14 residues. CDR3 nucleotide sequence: TGTGCCAGCAGTCAGCCGGGATCTAACTATGGCTACACCTTC. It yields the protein CASSQPGSNYGYTF.

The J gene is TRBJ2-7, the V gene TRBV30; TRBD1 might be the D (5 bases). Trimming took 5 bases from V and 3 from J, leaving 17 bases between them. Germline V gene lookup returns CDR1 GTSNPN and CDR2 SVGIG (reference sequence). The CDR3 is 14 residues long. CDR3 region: CAWGTGGADYEQYF. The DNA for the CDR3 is TGTGCCTGGGGAACAGGTGGGGCTGACTACGAGCAGTACTTC.

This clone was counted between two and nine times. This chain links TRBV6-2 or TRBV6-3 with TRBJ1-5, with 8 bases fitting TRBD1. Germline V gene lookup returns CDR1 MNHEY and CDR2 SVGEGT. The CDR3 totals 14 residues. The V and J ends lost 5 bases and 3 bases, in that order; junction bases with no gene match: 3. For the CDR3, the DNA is TGTGCCAGCAGTCCGGACAGGGTCAATCAGCCCCAGCATTTT. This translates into CASSPDRVNQPQHF.

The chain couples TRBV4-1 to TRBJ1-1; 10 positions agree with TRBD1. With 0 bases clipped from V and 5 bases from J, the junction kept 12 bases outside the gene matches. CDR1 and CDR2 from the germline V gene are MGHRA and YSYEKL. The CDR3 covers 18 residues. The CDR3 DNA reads TGCGCCAGCAGCCAAGAAGCCCCTTACGGGACAGGGGATACTGAAGCTTTCTTT. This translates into CASSQEAPYGTGDTEAFF.